This TCR beta chain was identified in a study of blood T cell repertoires in COVID-19. In the study overall: Samples representing acute and convalescent COVID-19 were sourced from the United States, Italy and Spain. The analysed material was cDNA or gDNA that came from T cells, B-cell-depleted T cells, or PBMCs.

Germline V CDR1 and CDR2: GTSNPN, SVGIG (reference sequence). Trimming pared 2 bases from V and 5 bases from J, leaving 9 bases between. This CDR3 contains 12 residues. Original methodology: Amplifying reference gene primers gave estimates of nucleated cell counts. Produced via immunoSEQ multiplex PCR; TCRdb's table is partial and in-frame only. The DNA gave D and trimming, while V, J and clone size come from that table. The data show more than 80,000 clones, with 82% seen just once and 6% to 7.5% held by the top ten. The chain has TRBV30 and TRBJ2-5; perhaps TRBD2 as D (5 bases). The TCR originated in a man aged 50-60 years with active or convalescent COVID-19. The source material was peripheral blood. The CDR3 DNA is TGTGCCTGGAGTAGTTCGGGGGAGACCCAGTACTTC. As protein: CAWSSSGETQYF.